This T cell receptor beta chain derives from a study of blood T cell repertoires in COVID-19. Produced via immunoSEQ multiplex PCR; TCRdb's table is partial and in-frame only. The sample gives tens of thousands of clones, 65% to 90% of which show up once; over 40% is in the top ten. V shed 1 base and J shed 0 bases, with 7 bases lying between them. The CDR3 contains 15 residues. Germline V CDR1 and CDR2: LGHDT, YNNKEL (reference sequence). What was sequenced was peripheral blood. This chain joins TRBV3-1 (or the pseudogene TRBV3-2) and TRBJ1-3, with D tentatively TRBD1 (6 bases). This TCR derives from an elderly man with acute or convalescent COVID-19. CDR3 nucleotides: TGTGCCAGCAGCCAAGGAGGGGGCTCTGGAAACACCATATATTTT. This sequence encodes CASSQGGGSGNTIYF.